This entry lists 25 T cell receptor beta chains sequenced from one sample in a study of blood T cell repertoires in COVID-19. The method was immunoSEQ multiplex PCR; TCRdb's version includes in-frame clones alone and lacks a portion of them. There are some 100,000 clones in the sample; roughly 92% occur only once, and around 5.7% lies in the top ten. Sequenced input: peripheral blood. The receptors were gathered from a man between 65 and 80 years old with acute or convalescent COVID-19.

The gene calls are TRBV6-5 and TRBJ1-3; perhaps TRBD1 as D (6 bases). From germline, CDR1 is MNHEY and CDR2 SVGAGI. The CDR3 contains 14 residues. Trimming shortened V by 10 bases and J by 0 bases, and 13 bases separated the two germline ends. CDR3 region: CATQTGTSGNTIYF. In DNA, the CDR3 is TGTGCCACCCAAACAGGGACCTCTGGAAACACCATATATTTT.

The rearrangement joins TRBV28 to TRBJ2-4, with 8 nucleotides matching TRBD1. With 4 bases clipped from V and 7 bases from J, the junction kept 6 bases outside the gene matches. This CDR3 comprises 14 residues. CDR1 is MDHEN and CDR2 is SYDVKM in the germline V gene. As DNA, the CDR3 is TGTGCCAGCAGTTACCAGGGGGCTGCGAACATTCAGTACTTC. Translating gives CASSYQGAANIQYF.

The chain joins TRBV6-2 or TRBV6-3 to TRBJ1-1; D is unclear. Germline V gene sequence: CDR1 MNHEY, CDR2 SVGEGT. V dropped 2 bases and J dropped 2 bases, with 6 bases sitting between them. The CDR3 sequence is 13 residues long. The CDR3 sequence is CASSYGTNTEAFF. For the CDR3, the DNA is TGTGCCAGCAGTTACGGCACAAACACTGAAGCTTTCTTT.

The chain has TRBV13 and TRBJ2-5; 7 bases are a match to TRBD2. CDR3 length: 14 residues. Germline V gene lookup returns CDR1 PRHDT and CDR2 FYEKMQ (reference sequence). V shed 7 bases and J 3 bases; nucleotides not matched to a gene: 8. The CDR3 loop is CASIRAGREETQYF. CDR3 nucleotides: TGTGCCAGCATTAGAGCGGGAAGGGAAGAGACCCAGTACTTC. Together with reference TRBV13 and TRBJ2-5, the CDR3 gives the full variable domain: AAGVIQSPRHLIKEKRETATLKCYPIPRHDTVYWYQQGPGQDPQFLISFYEKMQSDKGSIPDRFSAQQFSDYHSELNMSSLELGDSALYFCASIRAGREETQYFGPGTRLLVL.

The chain recombines TRBV28 with TRBJ2-5; 8 bases agree with TRBD1. V shed 8 bases, J shed 2 bases, and the junction held 4 bases outside the gene matches. The germline V gene encodes CDR1 MDHEN and CDR2 SYDVKM. This CDR3 contains 13 residues. The CDR3 loop is CASYGQGQETQYF. The CDR3 DNA follows: TGTGCCAGCTACGGACAGGGACAAGAGACCCAGTACTTC.

J is TRBJ1-2 and V is TRBV3-1 (or the pseudogene TRBV3-2); 11 bases are shared with TRBD1. Looked up from germline, CDR1 is LGHDT and CDR2 is YNNKEL (reference sequence). CDR3 size: 16 residues. The trim removed 4 bases at V and 1 base at J, leaving 5 bases unmatched. The CDR3 loop is CASSRGQGANNYGYTF. CDR3 sequence (DNA): TGTGCCAGCAGCCGCGGACAGGGGGCTAATAACTATGGCTACACCTTC.

The rearrangement joins TRBV7-2 to TRBJ1-4, with D unclear. The germline CDR1 and CDR2 sequences are SGHTA and FQGNSA. The CDR3 loop spans 12 amino acids. Trimming took 5 bases from V and 8 from J, leaving 9 bases between them. In nucleotides, the CDR3 is TGTGCCAGCAGCCAACTAGGCGAAAAACTGTTTTTT. It codes for CASSQLGEKLFF.

The chain uses TRBV19 and TRBJ1-5, with 7 bases matching TRBD1. The CDR3 sequence is 14 residues long. Germline loops: CDR1 LNHDA, CDR2 SQIVND (reference sequence). J was trimmed by 3 bases and V by 6 bases; bases with no gene match: 5. The chain's CDR3 is CASSPGQVNQPQHF. In DNA, the CDR3 is TGTGCCAGTAGCCCCGGACAGGTCAATCAGCCCCAGCATTTT.

The genes are TRBV7-8 and TRBJ2-3, with 12 bases matching TRBD2. Germline trimming cut 1 base from V and 6 bases from J; bases unmatched to any gene: 8. The length of the CDR3 is 17 residues. The V gene's germline CDR1 is SGHVS and CDR2 FQNEAQ. This chain's CDR3 is CASSLGLAGGRVDTQYF. CDR3 coding DNA: TGTGCCAGCAGCTTAGGTCTAGCGGGAGGGAGGGTGGATACGCAGTATTTT. The whole variable domain, remainder taken from reference TRBV7-8 and TRBJ2-3, is GAGVSQSPRYKVAKRGQDVALRCDPISGHVSLFWYQQALGQGPEFLTYFQNEAQLDKSGLPSDRFFAERPEGSVSTLKIQRTQQEDSAVYLCASSLGLAGGRVDTQYFGPGTRLTVL.

This clone appeared a few times. V and J are TRBV5-1 and TRBJ1-1; 7 bases match TRBD1. The V and J ends lost 5 bases and 0 bases, in that order; junction bases with no gene match: 4. In germline, CDR1 is SGHRS, CDR2 YFSETQ. There are 14 residues in the CDR3. CDR3 region: CASRPGTVNTEAFF. The CDR3 DNA sequence: TGCGCCAGCAGACCCGGGACAGTGAACACTGAAGCTTTCTTT.

The CDR3, as DNA: TGTGCCAGCAGCTTTTCCGGCGGGAACACTGAAGCTTTCTTT. Its translation: CASSFSGGNTEAFF. The genes are TRBV11-3 and TRBJ1-1, with unresolved D. V lost 3 bases to trimming and J lost 1 base, with 9 bases between them. Germline V gives CDR1 SGHNT, CDR2 YENEEA. The CDR3 runs 14 residues. Full variable domain (remainder filled in from reference TRBV11-3 and TRBJ1-1): EAGVVQSPRYKIIEKKQPVAFWCNPISGHNTLYWYLQNLGQGPELLIRYENEEAVDDSQLPKDRFSAERLKGVDSTLKIQPAELGDSAVYLCASSFSGGNTEAFFGQGTRLTVV.

The chain is built from TRBV4-2 and TRBJ1-6; D uncertain. Germline V gene data show CDR1 as LGHNA and CDR2 as YNFKEQ. With 0 bases removed from V and 5 bases from J, the gap between germline ends came to 5 bases. The CDR3 contains 14 residues. The CDR3 protein is CASSQEANNSPLHF. CDR3 DNA: TGTGCCAGCAGCCAAGAAGCAAATAATTCACCCCTCCACTTT.

The V call is TRBV28, the J call TRBJ1-5, with a tentative D call TRBD1 (5 bases). CDR1 is MDHEN, CDR2 SYDVKM, per germline. This CDR3 spans 15 amino acids. With 5 bases removed from V and 7 bases from J, the gap between germline ends came to 18 bases. CDR3 nucleotide sequence: TGTGCCAGCAGTACCTCAGGGCCCGGGGGACAGCCCCAGCATTTT. This translates into CASSTSGPGGQPQHF.

This rearrangement joins TRBV27 to TRBJ1-1, with a weak D call TRBD1 (6 bases). The CDR3 covers 13 residues. V lost 5 bases, J lost 2 bases, and 9 bases lay in between. Germline CDR1 is MNHEY and CDR2 is SMNVEV (reference sequence). The CDR3 region is CASSGQPNTEAFF. For the CDR3, the DNA is TGTGCCAGCAGTGGACAGCCAAACACTGAAGCTTTCTTT.

The chain joins TRBV4-1 to TRBJ1-5; 7 bases line up with TRBD1. CDR1 and CDR2 from the germline V gene are MGHRA and YSYEKL. Trimming cost V 4 bases and J 4 bases; bases outside gene matches: 13. The CDR3 is made up of 17 amino acids. The CDR3 DNA follows: TGCGCCAGCAGCCGAGGAGAGGGGGCGATGGTGAATCAGCCCCAGCATTTT. Protein product: CASSRGEGAMVNQPQHF.

The chain's CDR3 is CATSDPGTSAGEQFF. The CDR3 nucleotides are TGTGCCACCAGTGACCCCGGGACTAGCGCGGGTGAGCAGTTCTTC. The V and J genes are TRBV24-1 and TRBJ2-1, with 10 bases matching TRBD2. J lost 9 bases, V lost 4 bases, and 8 bases had no gene match. This CDR3 has 15 residues. Germline loops: CDR1 KGHDR, CDR2 SFDVKD.

The CDR3, as DNA: TGTGCCAGCAGTGAAGGACAGGGGGCCGGAGAGACCCAGTACTTC. This translates into CASSEGQGAGETQYF. V is TRBV6-4 and J is TRBJ2-5; 11 nucleotides match TRBD1. This CDR3 comprises 15 residues. From germline, CDR1 is MRHNA and CDR2 SNTAGT. V lost 3 bases and J lost 4; bases outside the gene matches: 4.

The genes are TRBV2 and TRBJ1-4, with D tentatively TRBD1 (6 bases). Germline V gene lookup returns CDR1 SNHLY and CDR2 FYNNEI. Trimming pared 6 bases from V and 1 base from J, leaving 12 bases between. This CDR3 region has 15 residues. The CDR3 spells CASRTTGRTNEKLFF. The CDR3 region has the DNA TGTGCCAGCAGAACTACAGGGCGAACTAATGAAAAACTGTTTTTT. Drawing the rest from reference TRBV2 and TRBJ1-4, the complete variable domain is EPEVTQTPSHQVTQMGQEVILRCVPISNHLYFYWYRQILGQKVEFLVSFYNNEISEKSEIFDDQFSVERPDGSNFTLKIRSTKLEDSAMYFCASRTTGRTNEKLFFGSGTQLSVL.

The V call is TRBV28, the J call TRBJ2-7, with TRBD2 matching 9 bases. In germline, CDR1 is MDHEN, CDR2 SYDVKM. V gave up 5 bases and J gave up 5 bases; unmatched junction bases: 16. There are 17 residues in the CDR3. The CDR3 DNA follows: TGTGCCAGCAGTCCCCCCTCCTTGGCGGGAGGGCCCCACGAGCAGTACTTC. Translation gives CASSPPSLAGGPHEQYF.

This rearrangement joins TRBV19 to TRBJ1-1; 7 bases agree with TRBD1. V was clipped by 6 bases and J by 1 base; unmatched bases: 5. Germline V gene sequence: CDR1 LNHDA, CDR2 SQIVND (reference sequence). This CDR3 contains 14 residues. The CDR3 spells CASSDRAGNTEAFF. The CDR3 DNA follows: TGTGCCAGTAGCGACAGGGCAGGGAACACTGAAGCTTTCTTT.

The chain employs TRBV7-9 and TRBJ2-7; D is possibly TRBD1 (5 bases). CDR1 and CDR2 (germline): SEHNR, FQNEAQ (reference sequence). The V and J ends lost 8 bases and 1 base respectively, with 15 bases between them. The CDR3 spans 14 residues. CDR3: CASVGLSLSYEQYF. CDR3 bases: TGTGCCAGCGTGGGGCTGTCCCTATCCTACGAGCAGTACTTC.

The gene calls are TRBV2 and TRBJ1-5; D not resolved. V was trimmed by 1 base and J by 0 bases, leaving 7 bases between them. Germline V gene lookup returns CDR1 SNHLY and CDR2 FYNNEI. This CDR3 is 15 amino acids long. The CDR3 DNA follows: TGTGCCAGCAGTGAAGTGGAGTATAGCAATCAGCCCCAGCATTTT. This encodes CASSEVEYSNQPQHF. Looking up the rest from reference TRBV2 and TRBJ1-5 gives the full variable domain: EPEVTQTPSHQVTQMGQEVILRCVPISNHLYFYWYRQILGQKVEFLVSFYNNEISEKSEIFDDQFSVERPDGSNFTLKIRSTKLEDSAMYFCASSEVEYSNQPQHFGDGTRLSIL.

This chain joins TRBV18 and TRBJ2-7; D possibly corresponds to TRBD2 (5 bases). The germline V and J ends were trimmed by 0 bases and 5 bases, with 14 bases remaining between them. There are 15 residues in the CDR3. Germline V lookup: CDR1 KGHSH, CDR2 LQKENI. In DNA, the CDR3 is TGTGCCAGCTCACCACCGAGTAGGGTCGGGAACGAGCAGTACTTC. The encoded protein is CASSPPSRVGNEQYF.

The chain links TRBV4-1 to TRBJ1-5, with 9 bases identical to TRBD1. Germline V gene sequence: CDR1 MGHRA, CDR2 YSYEKL. J was trimmed by 4 bases and V by 3 bases; bases with no gene match: 1. CDR3 length: 14 residues. DNA of the CDR3: TGCGCCAGCAGCCACGGACAGGGGAATCAGCCCCAGCATTTT. Protein: CASSHGQGNQPQHF.

The CDR3 reads CASRRTGNYGYTF. The CDR3 DNA follows: TGTGCCAGCAGGAGAACAGGGAACTATGGCTACACCTTC. The chain carries TRBV7-9 and TRBJ1-2, with a tentative D call TRBD1 (6 bases). V was trimmed by 6 bases and J by 2 bases, leaving 10 bases between them. The CDR3 length is 13 residues. Germline CDR1 is SEHNR and CDR2 is FQNEAQ (reference sequence). The full variable domain, completed using reference TRBV7-9 and TRBJ1-2, is DTGVSQNPRHKITKRGQNVTFRCDPISEHNRLYWYRQTLGQGPEFLTYFQNEAQLEKSRLLSDRFSAERPKGSFSTLEIQRTEQGDSAMYLCASRRTGNYGYTFGSGTRLTVV.